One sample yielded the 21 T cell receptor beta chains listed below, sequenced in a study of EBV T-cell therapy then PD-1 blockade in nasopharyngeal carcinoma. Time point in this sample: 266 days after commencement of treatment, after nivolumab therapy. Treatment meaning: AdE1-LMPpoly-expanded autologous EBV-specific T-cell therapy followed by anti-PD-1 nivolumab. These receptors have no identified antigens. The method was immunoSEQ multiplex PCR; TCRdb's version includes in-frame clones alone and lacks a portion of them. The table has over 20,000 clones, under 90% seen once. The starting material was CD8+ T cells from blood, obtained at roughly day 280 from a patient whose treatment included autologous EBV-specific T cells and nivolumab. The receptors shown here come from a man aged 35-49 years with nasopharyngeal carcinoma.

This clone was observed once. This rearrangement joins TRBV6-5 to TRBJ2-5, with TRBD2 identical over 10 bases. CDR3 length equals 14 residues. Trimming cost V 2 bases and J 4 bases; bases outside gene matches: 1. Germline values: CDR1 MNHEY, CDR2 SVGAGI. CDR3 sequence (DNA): TGTGCCAGCAGTTACGTAGCGGGGGGAGAGACCCAGTACTTC. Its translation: CASSYVAGGETQYF.

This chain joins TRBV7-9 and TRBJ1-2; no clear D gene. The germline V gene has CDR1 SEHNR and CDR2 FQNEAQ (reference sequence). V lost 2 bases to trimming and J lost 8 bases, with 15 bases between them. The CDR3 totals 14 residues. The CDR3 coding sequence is TGTGCCAGCAGCTTAAGTCTCGGAGGTAGCGGCTACACCTTC. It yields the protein CASSLSLGGSGYTF.

The CDR3 coding sequence is TGTGCCAGCAGCTTAGCTACAGGGCTTAATCAGCCCCAGCATTTT. Translated: CASSLATGLNQPQHF. V gene TRBV7-8 combines with J gene TRBJ1-5; perhaps TRBD1 as D (6 bases). The CDR3 runs 15 residues. Germline V gives CDR1 SGHVS, CDR2 FQNEAQ. Trimming removed 0 bases from V and 4 bases from J, with 10 bases in between. Variable domain in full (rest from reference TRBV7-8 and TRBJ1-5): GAGVSQSPRYKVAKRGQDVALRCDPISGHVSLFWYQQALGQGPEFLTYFQNEAQLDKSGLPSDRFFAERPEGSVSTLKIQRTQQEDSAVYLCASSLATGLNQPQHFGDGTRLSIL.

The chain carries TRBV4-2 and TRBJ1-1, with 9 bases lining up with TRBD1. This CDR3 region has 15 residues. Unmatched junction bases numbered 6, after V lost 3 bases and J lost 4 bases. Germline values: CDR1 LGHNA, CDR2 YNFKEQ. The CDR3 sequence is CASSQDRGVITEAFF. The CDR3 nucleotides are TGTGCCAGCAGCCAGGACAGGGGAGTTATCACTGAAGCTTTCTTT.

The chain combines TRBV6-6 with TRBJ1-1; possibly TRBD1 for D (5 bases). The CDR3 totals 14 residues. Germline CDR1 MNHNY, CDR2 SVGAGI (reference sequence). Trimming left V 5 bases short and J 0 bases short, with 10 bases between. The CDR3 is CASSLGLMNTEAFF. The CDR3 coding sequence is TGTGCCAGCAGTCTGGGACTCATGAACACTGAAGCTTTCTTT.

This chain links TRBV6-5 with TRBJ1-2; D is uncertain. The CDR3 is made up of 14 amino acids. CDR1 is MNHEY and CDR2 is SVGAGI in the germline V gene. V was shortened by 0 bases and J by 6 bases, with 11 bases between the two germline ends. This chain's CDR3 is CASSYSMTSDGYTF. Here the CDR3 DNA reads TGTGCCAGCAGTTACTCGATGACAAGCGATGGCTACACCTTC.

CDR3 in DNA: TGTGCCAGCAGCCTTATTAGCCCGGGGTGGCAGTTCTTC. Amino acids: CASSLISPGWQFF. The chain has TRBV5-6 and TRBJ2-1, with D possibly being TRBD2 (5 bases). Trimming pared 4 bases from V and 12 bases from J, leaving 17 bases between. CDR1 and CDR2 (germline): SGHDT, YYEEEE. The CDR3 length is 13 residues.

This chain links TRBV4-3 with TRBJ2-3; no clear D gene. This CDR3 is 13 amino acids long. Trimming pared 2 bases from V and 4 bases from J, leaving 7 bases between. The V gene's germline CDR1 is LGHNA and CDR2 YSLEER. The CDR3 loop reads CASSQSGPDTQYF. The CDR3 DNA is TGCGCCAGCAGCCAATCCGGCCCAGATACGCAGTATTTT.

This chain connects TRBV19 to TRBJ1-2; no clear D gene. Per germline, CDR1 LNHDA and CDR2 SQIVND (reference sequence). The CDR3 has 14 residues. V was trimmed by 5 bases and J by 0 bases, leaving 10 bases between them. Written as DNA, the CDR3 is TGTGCCAGTAGTCCCGAGTGGGCTAACTATGGCTACACCTTC. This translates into CASSPEWANYGYTF.

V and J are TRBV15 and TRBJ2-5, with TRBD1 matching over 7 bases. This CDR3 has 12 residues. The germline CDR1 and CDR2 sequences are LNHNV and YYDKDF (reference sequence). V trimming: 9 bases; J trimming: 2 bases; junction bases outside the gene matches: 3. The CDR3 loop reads CATRGPQETQYF. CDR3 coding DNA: TGTGCCACAAGGGGGCCTCAAGAGACCCAGTACTTC.

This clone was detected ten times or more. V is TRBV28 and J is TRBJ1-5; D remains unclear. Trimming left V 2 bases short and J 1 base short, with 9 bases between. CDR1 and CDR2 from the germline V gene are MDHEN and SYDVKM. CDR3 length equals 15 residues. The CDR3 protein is CASSLVVGSNQPQHF. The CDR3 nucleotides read TGTGCCAGCAGTTTAGTCGTGGGGAGCAATCAGCCCCAGCATTTT.

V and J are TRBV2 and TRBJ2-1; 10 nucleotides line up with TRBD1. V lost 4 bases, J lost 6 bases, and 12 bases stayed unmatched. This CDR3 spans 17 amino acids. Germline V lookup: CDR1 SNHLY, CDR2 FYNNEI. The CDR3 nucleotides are TGTGCCAGCAGTGCCGACAGGGGGCGATCCCGCGTCAATGAGCAGTTCTTC. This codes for CASSADRGRSRVNEQFF.

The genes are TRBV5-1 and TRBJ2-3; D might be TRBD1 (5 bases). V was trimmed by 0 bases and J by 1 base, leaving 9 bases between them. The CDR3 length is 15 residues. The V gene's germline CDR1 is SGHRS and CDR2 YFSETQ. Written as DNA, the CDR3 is TGCGCCAGCAGCTTGGATAGCAGGGGCACAGATACGCAGTATTTT. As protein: CASSLDSRGTDTQYF.

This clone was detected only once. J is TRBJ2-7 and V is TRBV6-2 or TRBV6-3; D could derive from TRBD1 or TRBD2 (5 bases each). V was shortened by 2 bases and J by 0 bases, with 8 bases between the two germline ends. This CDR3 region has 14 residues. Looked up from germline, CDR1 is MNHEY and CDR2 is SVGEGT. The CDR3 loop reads CASSYEGPSYEQYF. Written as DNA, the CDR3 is TGTGCCAGCAGTTACGAGGGGCCCTCCTACGAGCAGTACTTC.

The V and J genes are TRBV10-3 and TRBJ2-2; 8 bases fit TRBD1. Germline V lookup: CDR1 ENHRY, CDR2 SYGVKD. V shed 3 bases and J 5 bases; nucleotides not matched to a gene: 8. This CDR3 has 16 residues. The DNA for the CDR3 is TGTGCCATCAGTGACCTGGGACAGGTGGGGACCGGGGAGCTGTTTTTT. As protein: CAISDLGQVGTGELFF.

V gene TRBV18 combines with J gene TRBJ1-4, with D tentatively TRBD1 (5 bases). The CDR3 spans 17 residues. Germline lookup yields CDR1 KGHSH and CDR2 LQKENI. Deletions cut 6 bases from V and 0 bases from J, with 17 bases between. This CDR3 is CASSHQGFPSTNEKLFF. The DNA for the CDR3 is TGTGCCAGCTCCCACCAGGGATTCCCTTCAACTAATGAAAAACTGTTTTTT.

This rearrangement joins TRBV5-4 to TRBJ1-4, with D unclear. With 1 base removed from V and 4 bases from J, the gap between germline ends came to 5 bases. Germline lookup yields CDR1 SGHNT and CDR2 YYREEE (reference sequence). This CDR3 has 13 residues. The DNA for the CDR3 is TGTGCCAGCAGCTTGCCCGATAATGAAAAACTGTTTTTT. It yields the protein CASSLPDNEKLFF.

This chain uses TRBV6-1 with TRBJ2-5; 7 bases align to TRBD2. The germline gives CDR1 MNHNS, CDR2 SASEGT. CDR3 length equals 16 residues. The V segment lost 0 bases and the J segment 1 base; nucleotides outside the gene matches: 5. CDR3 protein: CASSEAQRGIQETQYF. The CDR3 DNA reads TGTGCCAGCAGTGAAGCCCAGCGGGGAATCCAAGAGACCCAGTACTTC.

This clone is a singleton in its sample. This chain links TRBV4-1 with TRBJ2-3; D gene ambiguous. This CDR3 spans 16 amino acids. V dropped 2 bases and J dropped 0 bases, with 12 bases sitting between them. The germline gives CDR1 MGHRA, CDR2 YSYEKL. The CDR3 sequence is CASSQSLHSSTDTQYF. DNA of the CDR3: TGCGCCAGCAGCCAATCCTTACATTCTAGCACAGATACGCAGTATTTT.

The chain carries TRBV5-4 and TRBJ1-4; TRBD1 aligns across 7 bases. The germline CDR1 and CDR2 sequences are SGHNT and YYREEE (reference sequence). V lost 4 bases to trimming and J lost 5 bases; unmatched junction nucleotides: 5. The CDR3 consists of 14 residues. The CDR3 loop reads CASSARGANEKLFF. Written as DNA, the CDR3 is TGTGCCAGCAGCGCCAGGGGGGCGAATGAAAAACTGTTTTTT.

CDR3 in DNA: TGCGCCAGCAGCCAAGTGACGACAGCCGTTCGGAATTCACCCCTCCACTTT. This encodes CASSQVTTAVRNSPLHF. The J gene is TRBJ1-6, the V gene TRBV4-1; a weak D match, TRBD1 (5 bases). The germline V and J ends were trimmed by 1 base and 7 bases, with 17 bases remaining between them. From germline, CDR1 is MGHRA and CDR2 YSYEKL. The CDR3 consists of 17 residues.